This T cell receptor beta chain came from a study of blood T cell repertoires in COVID-19. Study-level information: Acute-phase and convalescent COVID-19 samples originated in the United States, Italy and Spain. PBMCs, B-cell-depleted T cells, or T cells were the source of the cDNA or gDNA that made up the material.

The method was immunoSEQ multiplex PCR; TCRdb's version includes in-frame clones alone and lacks a portion of them. The table records about 480,000 clones, over 75% of them present only once. Germline V gene lookup returns CDR1 KGHSH and CDR2 LQKENI. Trimming removed 2 bases from V and 8 bases from J, with 18 bases in between. The CDR3 has 16 amino acids. Categorization into cohorts depended on clinical history that participants reported. All recovered Cohort 3 donors got two negative PCRs, got clearance, or saw symptom resolution. The material sequenced was PBMCs or T cells enriched from blood (not recorded which). V is TRBV18 and J is TRBJ1-4, with D possibly being TRBD1 (6 bases). This TCR was recovered from a woman aged 35 to 49 who had recovered from COVID-19. CDR3 in amino acids: CASSPRTGRGGEKLFF. CDR3 sequence (DNA): TGTGCCAGCTCACCAAGGACCGGCAGGGGAGGGGAAAAACTGTTTTTT.